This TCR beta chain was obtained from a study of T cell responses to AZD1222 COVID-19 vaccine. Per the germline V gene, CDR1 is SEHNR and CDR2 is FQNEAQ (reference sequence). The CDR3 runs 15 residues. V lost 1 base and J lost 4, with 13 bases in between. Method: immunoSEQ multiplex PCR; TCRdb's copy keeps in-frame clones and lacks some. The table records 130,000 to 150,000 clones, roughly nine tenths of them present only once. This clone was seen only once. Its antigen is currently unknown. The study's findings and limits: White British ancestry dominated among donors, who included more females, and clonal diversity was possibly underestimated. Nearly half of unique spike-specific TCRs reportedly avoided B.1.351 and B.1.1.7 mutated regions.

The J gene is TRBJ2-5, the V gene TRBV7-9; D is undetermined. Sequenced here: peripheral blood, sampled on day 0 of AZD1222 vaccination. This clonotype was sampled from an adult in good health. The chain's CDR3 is CASSLVTGWRETQYF. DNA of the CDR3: TGTGCCAGCAGCTTAGTTACCGGGTGGCGAGAGACCCAGTACTTC. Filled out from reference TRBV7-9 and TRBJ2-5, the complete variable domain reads DTGVSQNPRHKITKRGQNVTFRCDPISEHNRLYWYRQTLGQGPEFLTYFQNEAQLEKSRLLSDRFSAERPKGSFSTLEIQRTEQGDSAMYLCASSLVTGWRETQYFGPGTRLLVL.